Below are 26 T cell receptor beta chains sequenced from a single sample in a study of shared clonotypes between healthy human individuals. The assay was immunoSEQ multiplex PCR, and TCRdb's table has in-frame clones only and misses some. Of over 2 million clones in the sample, 85% to 95% are singletons; the top ten hold 0.1% to 0.15%. The specimen sequenced was naive CD4+ T cells sorted from blood. Subset specified: CD45RA+ positively selected. The receptors stem from a young man in good health.

The chain employs TRBV7-6 and TRBJ1-5; D not certain. V was clipped by 2 bases and J by 4 bases, with 6 bases between them. The length of the CDR3 is 13 residues. CDR1 SGHVS and CDR2 FNYEAQ come from the germline V gene. Written as DNA, the CDR3 is TGTGCCAGCAGCTTAAGAGGGAATCAGCCCCAGCATTTT. Amino acid sequence: CASSLRGNQPQHF.

This clone was recorded a few times. One base away lies a much larger clone, so this may be a sequencing read error. Other DNA sequences in the sample encode the same CDR3. The genes are TRBV5-6 and TRBJ2-5; no definite D call. The CDR3 extends over 11 amino acids. V was trimmed by 2 bases and J by 3 bases, leaving 2 bases between them. CDR1 is SGHDT and CDR2 is YYEEEE in the germline V gene. The DNA of the CDR3 is TGTGCCAGCAGCTTCGAAGAGACCCAGTACTTC. Protein product: CASSFEETQYF.

A single count supports this clone. This sample also contains other DNA sequences that code for the same CDR3. The chain has TRBV9 and TRBJ2-7; D perhaps matches TRBD2 (6 bases). CDR1 and CDR2 from the germline V gene are SGDLS and YYNGEE. CDR3 size: 14 residues. V lost 2 bases and J 1 base, leaving 10 bases between the germline ends. The CDR3 reads CASSVGGISYEQYF. CDR3 sequence (DNA): TGTGCCAGCAGCGTCGGCGGGATTTCCTACGAGCAGTACTTC.

V usage is TRBV5-1 and J usage is TRBJ2-1; D remains ambiguous. Germline CDR1 SGHRS, CDR2 YFSETQ. The CDR3 is made up of 15 amino acids. Trimming shortened V by 0 bases and J by 5 bases, and 12 bases separated the two germline ends. CDR3 sequence reads: CASSLGLTTDNEQFF. DNA of the CDR3: TGCGCCAGCAGCTTGGGCCTAACCACCGACAATGAGCAGTTCTTC.

The chain couples TRBV29-1 to TRBJ2-5; TRBD1 or TRBD2 may be the D gene (5 bases each). Trimming stripped 1 base from V and 4 bases from J, with 10 bases between. This CDR3 comprises 13 residues. Germline CDR1 SQVTM, CDR2 ANQGSEA. CDR3 sequence (DNA): TGCAGCGTTGAAGCGGGGACCCGAGAGACCCAGTACTTC. The encoded protein is CSVEAGTRETQYF.

The genes are TRBV28 and TRBJ2-7; a possible D gene is TRBD1 (5 bases). Germline CDR1 is MDHEN and CDR2 is SYDVKM. The CDR3 extends over 12 amino acids. V was clipped by 6 bases and J by 9 bases, with 15 bases between them. The CDR3, as DNA: TGTGCCAGCAGCCCGCCCACAGGCGGGCAGTACTTC. It specifies CASSPPTGGQYF.

About this clone itself: Other DNA sequences in the sample encode the same CDR3. The chain is built from TRBV18 and TRBJ2-7; TRBD2 aligns across 7 bases. The germline V gene encodes CDR1 KGHSH and CDR2 LQKENI. J lost 3 bases, V lost 3 bases, and 2 bases had no gene match. CDR3 size: 13 residues. The CDR3 spells CASSPGTNYEQYF. CDR3 nucleotide sequence: TGTGCCAGCTCACCTGGGACTAACTACGAGCAGTACTTC.

The chain is built from TRBV9 and TRBJ2-7, with 10 bases lining up with TRBD2. CDR1 SGDLS and CDR2 YYNGEE come from the germline V gene. Trimming took 1 base from V and 3 from J; bases not matched to a gene: 10. The CDR3 length is 17 residues. DNA for the CDR3: TGTGCCAGCAGCGTACCCTCAGCGGGAGGGCCATACTACGAGCAGTACTTC. The encoded protein is CASSVPSAGGPYYEQYF.

A single count supports this clone. V gene TRBV5-1 combines with J gene TRBJ2-1; 7 bases match TRBD2. Trimming cost V 5 bases and J 7 bases; bases outside gene matches: 9. The germline V gene encodes CDR1 SGHRS and CDR2 YFSETQ. The CDR3 spans 14 residues. As DNA, the CDR3 is TGCGCCAGCAGTAGGGACCCGGGGGGAAATGAGCAGTTCTTC. It translates to CASSRDPGGNEQFF.

This clone has only one observation. A much larger clone lies a single base off, so this may be a read error. The chain carries TRBV11-2 and TRBJ2-3; D may be TRBD1 (5 bases). The V end was cut by 4 bases, the J end by 4 bases, with 6 bases between. Germline CDR1 and CDR2: SGHAT and FQNNGV. The CDR3 is 12 residues long. CDR3 region: CASSSGSDTQYF. Written as DNA, the CDR3 is TGTGCCAGCAGCTCAGGGTCAGATACGCAGTATTTT.

The chain combines TRBV27 with TRBJ1-1, with TRBD1 as a possible D gene (6 bases). Germline loops: CDR1 MNHEY, CDR2 SMNVEV (reference sequence). This CDR3 has 13 residues. V lost 6 bases, J lost 4 bases, and 12 bases lay in between. The CDR3 sequence is CASRRPGATEAFF. CDR3 sequence (DNA): TGTGCCAGCAGGCGCCCGGGGGCCACTGAAGCTTTCTTT.

This chain uses TRBV20-1 with TRBJ1-1; D unclear. The CDR3 loop spans 11 amino acids. CDR1 and CDR2 from the germline V gene are DFQATT and SNEGSKA (reference sequence). Trimming cost V 0 bases and J 13 bases, with 12 bases left between them. CDR3 in DNA: TGCAGTGCTAGAGAATGGCCAGAGGATTTCTTT. It specifies CSAREWPEDFF.

The chain employs TRBV29-1 and TRBJ2-7; tentative D call: TRBD2 (5 bases). This CDR3 has 12 amino acids. The V end was cut by 3 bases, the J end by 2 bases, with 8 bases between. CDR1 is SQVTM and CDR2 is ANQGSEA in the germline V gene. The CDR3 coding sequence is TGCAGCGTTGAGAGCGGACCCTACGAGCAGTACTTC. It encodes CSVESGPYEQYF.

The rearrangement uses TRBV5-6 and TRBJ1-5, with D hard to call. The germline V gene encodes CDR1 SGHDT and CDR2 YYEEEE. The ends were cut back, 0 bases at V and 3 bases at J, with 7 bases in the middle. The CDR3 is made up of 14 amino acids. CDR3 sequence reads: CASSLEGYNQPQHF. CDR3 nucleotides: TGTGCCAGCAGCTTGGAGGGATACAATCAGCCCCAGCATTTT. The variable domain in full, completed from reference TRBV5-6 and TRBJ1-5, reads DAGVTQSPTHLIKTRGQQVTLRCSPKSGHDTVSWYQQALGQGPQFIFQYYEEEERQRGNFPDRFSGHQFPNYSSELNVNALLLGDSALYLCASSLEGYNQPQHFGDGTRLSIL.

This clone was seen once. The genes are TRBV30 and TRBJ1-1; 9 bases map to TRBD1. The junction had 5 bases not matched to a gene; V was cut back by 2 bases and J by 4 bases. The CDR3 is made up of 14 amino acids. Per germline, CDR1 GTSNPN and CDR2 SVGIG (reference sequence). This CDR3 reads CAWSTGGSSTEAFF. CDR3 nucleotide sequence: TGTGCCTGGAGTACAGGGGGCTCAAGCACTGAAGCTTTCTTT.

Here the CDR3 reads CASSLARVYVTENYGYTF. The DNA for the CDR3 is TGTGCCAGCAGCTTAGCGCGGGTATACGTGACAGAGAACTATGGCTACACCTTC. The chain joins TRBV7-6 to TRBJ1-2; possible D gene TRBD1, 5 bases. The CDR3 is 18 amino acids. Trimming took off 0 bases at V and 2 bases at J, with 19 bases between the two ends. Germline V gives CDR1 SGHVS, CDR2 FNYEAQ.

V gene TRBV1 combines with J gene TRBJ2-3; TRBD2, as called in the table, went unchecked against the DNA. TRBV1 is deemed a pseudogene. The CDR3 runs 13 residues. CDR3 sequence reads: CTSSQACGDTQYF. For the CDR3, the DNA is TGCACCAGCAGCCAAGCTTGCGGGGATACGCAGTATTTT.

The chain joins TRBV4-1 to TRBJ2-4; D not resolved. The CDR3 contains 17 residues. V shed 1 base and J shed 0 bases, with 13 bases lying between them. Germline CDR1 reads MGHRA; CDR2 reads YSYEKL. The DNA of the CDR3 is TGCGCCAGCAGCCAAGGCCGGGCAAGCTTAGCCAAAAACATTCAGTACTTC. Its translation is CASSQGRASLAKNIQYF.

The chain recombines TRBV6-1 with TRBJ2-2; D not certain. Germline V gene data show CDR1 as MNHNS and CDR2 as SASEGT. This CDR3 has 13 residues. V was clipped by 3 bases and J by 7 bases, with 9 bases between them. The CDR3 is CASSDRVGGELFF. The CDR3 DNA sequence: TGTGCCAGCAGTGATAGGGTTGGCGGGGAGCTGTTTTTT.

The chain couples TRBV28 to TRBJ2-1; possibly TRBD2 for D (6 bases). This CDR3 has 16 residues. Germline V gene data show CDR1 as MDHEN and CDR2 as SYDVKM. V lost 6 bases, J lost 0 bases, and 15 bases lay in between. CDR3 DNA: TGTGCCAGCAGCTCCCTTTCTAGCGACTCCTACAATGAGCAGTTCTTC. It specifies CASSSLSSDSYNEQFF.

For this clone: The sample contains more than one DNA sequence encoding this CDR3. The chain joins TRBV7-2 to TRBJ2-7; D might be TRBD1 (6 bases). Germline values: CDR1 SGHTA, CDR2 FQGNSA. Trimming removed 1 base at V and 0 bases at J, with 7 bases between. The CDR3 totals 14 residues. CDR3 amino acids: CASSLEQGSYEQYF. For the CDR3, the DNA is TGTGCCAGCAGCTTAGAACAGGGCTCCTACGAGCAGTACTTC.

This CDR3 is CASSQIAGGRNEQYF. DNA for the CDR3: TGTGCCAGCAGCCAAATAGCGGGGGGGCGGAACGAGCAGTACTTC. The chain recombines TRBV7-2 with TRBJ2-7, with 11 bases lining up with TRBD2. From germline, CDR1 is SGHTA and CDR2 FQGNSA. The CDR3 length is 15 residues. Trimming removed 5 bases from V and 5 bases from J; junction bases left unmatched: 8.

The CDR3 region has the DNA TGTGCCAGCAGCCCAAGCTGGGACAGGTACAATCAGCCCCAGCATTTT. This sequence encodes CASSPSWDRYNQPQHF. V and J are TRBV5-6 and TRBJ1-5, with 8 bases that match TRBD1. The germline V gene encodes CDR1 SGHDT and CDR2 YYEEEE. V lost 4 bases to trimming and J lost 3 bases; unmatched junction nucleotides: 9. CDR3 length: 16 amino acids.

This chain joins TRBV11-3 and TRBJ2-7; TRBD1 matches 8 bases. Germline V gives CDR1 SGHNT, CDR2 YENEEA. The CDR3 totals 15 residues. V trimming: 0 bases; J trimming: 2 bases; junction bases outside the gene matches: 3. CDR3 in DNA: TGTGCCAGCAGCTTAGAAGTCAGGGGGCCCTACGAGCAGTACTTC. This codes for CASSLEVRGPYEQYF.

The chain links TRBV4-3 to TRBJ2-3, with D perhaps TRBD2 (6 bases). CDR1 LGHNA and CDR2 YSLEER come from the germline V gene. The CDR3 extends over 16 amino acids. The V and J ends lost 0 bases and 1 base respectively, with 11 bases between them. The CDR3 DNA reads TGCGCCAGCAGCCAAGATGAGGGAGGAGGCACAGATACGCAGTATTTT. This gives the protein CASSQDEGGGTDTQYF.

The chain employs TRBV2 and TRBJ1-5; D might be TRBD1 (6 bases). Germline-derived CDR1 and CDR2 are SNHLY and FYNNEI. V was clipped by 6 bases and J by 1 base, with 10 bases between them. This CDR3 comprises 14 residues. CDR3 sequence: CASRLGGSNQPQHF. Written as DNA, the CDR3 is TGTGCCAGCAGGTTAGGGGGGAGCAATCAGCCCCAGCATTTT. The full variable domain, its missing parts supplied by reference TRBV2 and TRBJ1-5, is EPEVTQTPSHQVTQMGQEVILRCVPISNHLYFYWYRQILGQKVEFLVSFYNNEISEKSEIFDDQFSVERPDGSNFTLKIRSTKLEDSAMYFCASRLGGSNQPQHFGDGTRLSIL.